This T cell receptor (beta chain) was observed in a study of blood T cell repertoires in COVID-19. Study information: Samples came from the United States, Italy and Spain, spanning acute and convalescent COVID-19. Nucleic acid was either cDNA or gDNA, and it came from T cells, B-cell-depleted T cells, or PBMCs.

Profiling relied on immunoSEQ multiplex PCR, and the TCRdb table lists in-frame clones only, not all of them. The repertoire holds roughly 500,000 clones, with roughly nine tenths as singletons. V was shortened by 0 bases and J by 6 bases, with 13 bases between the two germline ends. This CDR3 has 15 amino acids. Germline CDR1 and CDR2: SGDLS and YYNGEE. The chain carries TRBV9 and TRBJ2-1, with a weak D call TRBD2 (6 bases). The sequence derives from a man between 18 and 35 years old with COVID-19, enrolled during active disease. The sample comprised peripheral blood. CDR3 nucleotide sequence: TGTGCCAGCAGCGTAGCCAGCGGGCCGTCCAATGAGCAGTTCTTC. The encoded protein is CASSVASGPSNEQFF.